This T cell receptor (beta chain) stems from a study of CD8+CD57+ T cells in acquired aplastic anemia. Trimming removed 8 bases from V and 4 bases from J; junction bases left unmatched: 7. There are 13 residues in the CDR3. In germline, CDR1 is MNHEY, CDR2 SVGEGT. This clonotype came up many times. Genomic DNA templated the TCR beta VDJ and CDR3 profiling. TCRdb used MiXCR to reprocess the reads, holding one entry per CDR3 protein. The sample contains 150,000 to 200,000 distinct CDR3 sequences, less than 60% of which appear only once. The sequenced patients had an expansion of CD8+CD57+ cells seen by flow cytometry. The diagnosis in all patients was severe acquired aplastic anemia.

The sequenced sample was sorted CD4+, CD8+, or CD8+CD57+ T cells (not recorded which) from PBMCs. J is TRBJ1-2 and V is TRBV6-2 or TRBV6-3, with 7 bases identical to TRBD1. The receptor was isolated from a human donor with aplastic anemia. The CDR3 is CASGQAFIYGYTF. The DNA for the CDR3 is TGTGCCAGCGGACAGGCTTTTATCTATGGCTACACCTTC.